This TCR beta chain was captured in a study of T cells after yellow fever vaccination. Study conclusions and caveats: The booster saw the reappearance of most primary-vaccination clones (approximately 97% CD4, roughly 87% CD8). Secondary responses were weaker yet peaked faster, day 5 versus 15. Abundant clonotypes from the bulk population could contaminate FACS-sorted repertoires.

With regard to this clonotype: The antigen is not known.

In making TCR cDNA, 5'RACE template switching added a universal primer site and UMIs to it. MiXCR, applied by TCRdb to the 5' RACE reads, yields one record per CDR3 protein. The profile shows under 500,000 distinct CDR3 sequences, 18% of them singletons. Germline V gives CDR1 KGHSH, CDR2 LQKENI. Trimming took 0 bases from V and 1 from J, leaving 12 bases between them. The CDR3 contains 16 residues. V usage is TRBV18 and J usage is TRBJ2-5, with TRBD2 as a possible D gene (5 bases). The receptor comes from a man aged 18 to 29 who received the YFV17D yellow fever vaccine. The sample in question was PBMCs, obtained before the yellow fever booster vaccination. The CDR3 nucleotides read TGTGCCAGCTCACCACCATCCACAGCGGTCCAAGAGACCCAGTACTTC. Translated, it gives CASSPPSTAVQETQYF.